The next 14 T cell receptor beta chains were all read from a single sample in a study of PD-1 blockade in classical Hodgkin lymphoma. Measured with immunoSEQ multiplex PCR; TCRdb has only the in-frame clones, and not every one. The profile covers about 18,000 clones, with around four fifths appearing a single time and roughly 14% taken by the ten largest. Described time point: cycle 4 day 1 (C4D1), after less than 7 weeks of nivolumab. Every single patient, without exception, relapsed after autologous stem cell transplantation, and brentuximab vedotin exposure varied. Here the sequenced sample was peripheral blood mononuclear cells (PBMCs), taken before the fourth cycle of nivolumab. The source is a human donor with classical Hodgkin lymphoma.

By share, this clone counts as medium-sized. The rearrangement joins TRBV18 to TRBJ1-3, with D unclear. CDR1 and CDR2 (germline): KGHSH, LQKENI. The CDR3 is made up of 14 amino acids. Between the trimmed V and J ends, which lost 3 bases and 3 bases, there was a span of 9 bases. The CDR3 DNA is TGTGCCAGCTCACCGGCAGGAGGTGGAAACACCATATATTTT. It yields the protein CASSPAGGGNTIYF.

The chain joins TRBV14 to TRBJ2-7; D not certain. The V gene lost 4 bases and the J gene lost 3 bases, with 7 bases spanning the gap. There are 12 residues in the CDR3. From germline, CDR1 is SGHDN and CDR2 FVKESK. The CDR3 bases are TGTGCCAGCAGCCCGTCAAACTACGAGCAGTACTTC. Protein sequence: CASSPSNYEQYF.

This clone has only a few counts. This chain's CDR3 is CASSPETGTYNEQFF. CDR3 in DNA: TGCGCCAGCAGCCCGGAGACAGGAACCTACAATGAGCAGTTCTTC. The chain combines TRBV5-1 with TRBJ2-1; possible D gene TRBD1, 6 bases. This CDR3 has 15 amino acids. Per germline, CDR1 SGHRS and CDR2 YFSETQ. V lost 4 bases, J lost 2 bases, and 13 bases lay in between.

This chain links TRBV14 with TRBJ1-6; TRBD1 aligns across 7 bases. CDR1 SGHDN and CDR2 FVKESK come from the germline V gene. The CDR3 totals 15 residues. V trimming: 2 bases; J trimming: 7 bases; junction bases outside the gene matches: 5. The DNA for the CDR3 is TGTGCCAGCAGCCAAAGCCGACAGGGAAATTCACCCCTCCACTTT. Amino acids: CASSQSRQGNSPLHF.

The count of this clone is one. The V and J genes are TRBV9 and TRBJ1-1; 7 nucleotides agree with TRBD1. V was clipped by 3 bases and J by 0 bases; unmatched bases: 5. Germline values: CDR1 SGDLS, CDR2 YYNGEE. There are 15 residues in the CDR3. In nucleotides, the CDR3 is TGTGCCAGCAGCGCGACAGGGAGCATGAACACTGAAGCTTTCTTT. Its translation is CASSATGSMNTEAFF.

The chain carries TRBV5-1 and TRBJ1-2, with 11 bases aligning to TRBD1. The CDR3 is made up of 15 amino acids. The germline gives CDR1 SGHRS, CDR2 YFSETQ. The ends lost 4 bases at V and 4 bases at J; junction bases unmatched: 6. The CDR3 region is CASSVGQGGSYGYTF. CDR3 nucleotide sequence: TGCGCCAGCAGCGTGGGACAGGGGGGTAGCTATGGCTACACCTTC.

V gene TRBV5-1 combines with J gene TRBJ2-7; D possibly corresponds to TRBD2 (6 bases). The V end was cut by 0 bases, the J end by 5 bases, with 12 bases between. The CDR3 contains 14 residues. The germline gives CDR1 SGHRS, CDR2 YFSETQ. Here the CDR3 DNA reads TGCGCCAGCAGCTTGGCGGAGGGTGGGCACGAGCAGTACTTC. Translating it yields CASSLAEGGHEQYF.

This rearrangement joins TRBV6-6 to TRBJ2-1; 11 bases line up with TRBD2. Germline values: CDR1 MNHNY, CDR2 SVGAGI (reference sequence). The trim removed 6 bases at V and 6 bases at J, leaving 7 bases unmatched. The CDR3 extends over 15 amino acids. As DNA, the CDR3 is TGTGCCAGCAGCTCTGGACTAGCGGGTTCCAATGAGCAGTTCTTC. This codes for CASSSGLAGSNEQFF.

This clone has just one count. The chain uses TRBV7-8 and TRBJ2-1; 7 nucleotides match TRBD2. This CDR3 is built from 13 residues. Germline CDR1 SGHVS, CDR2 FQNEAQ. Trimming at V came to 3 bases and at J to 12 bases, leaving 8 bases not matched to a gene. CDR3 in DNA: TGTGCCAGCAGCTTCCAGGTGGGCGGGGGGCAGTTCTTC. Its protein is CASSFQVGGGQFF.

CDR3 DNA sequence: TGCGCCAGCAGCTTGGGCCAGGGCACGGGTGAAAAACTGTTTTTT. Translating gives CASSLGQGTGEKLFF. The chain couples TRBV5-1 to TRBJ1-4; a possible D gene is TRBD1 (5 bases). The CDR3 runs to 15 residues. V was cut by 0 bases and J by 7 bases, with 13 bases left in between. Looked up from germline, CDR1 is SGHRS and CDR2 is YFSETQ.

The chain couples TRBV7-8 to TRBJ2-1, with TRBD2 identical over 8 bases. CDR1 SGHVS and CDR2 FQNEAQ come from the germline V gene. The CDR3 is made up of 14 amino acids. The V and J ends lost 3 bases and 9 bases, in that order; junction bases with no gene match: 7. The CDR3 sequence: CASSFTGGDSEQFF. The DNA of the CDR3 is TGTGCCAGCAGCTTTACCGGGGGGGATAGTGAGCAGTTCTTC.

V and J are TRBV4-2 and TRBJ2-3, with D perhaps TRBD2 (5 bases). V lost 3 bases and J 4 bases, leaving 14 bases between the germline ends. Germline lookup yields CDR1 LGHNA and CDR2 YNFKEQ. The length of the CDR3 is 15 residues. The CDR3 sequence is CASSQDFVGSDTQYF. For the CDR3, the DNA is TGTGCCAGCAGCCAGGACTTTGTGGGTTCAGATACGCAGTATTTT.

This clone was detected a few times. The chain is built from TRBV7-8 and TRBJ1-6; 8 nucleotides agree with TRBD1. The trim removed 1 base at V and 9 bases at J, leaving 8 bases unmatched. CDR1 is SGHVS, CDR2 FQNEAQ, per germline. The CDR3 spans 16 residues. CDR3 sequence reads: CASSLVGQGASSPLHF. The CDR3 nucleotides read TGTGCCAGCAGCTTAGTCGGGCAGGGGGCGAGTTCACCCCTCCACTTT.

CDR3 amino acids: CASSLAGVGEQYF. CDR3 sequence (DNA): TGCGCCAGCAGCTTGGCCGGGGTGGGCGAGCAGTACTTC. The chain joins TRBV5-1 to TRBJ2-7; perhaps TRBD2 as D (5 bases). The CDR3 has 13 amino acids. Germline values: CDR1 SGHRS, CDR2 YFSETQ. V lost 0 bases, J lost 6 bases, and 10 bases lay in between.